This T cell receptor beta chain was sequenced in a study of cytomegalovirus exposure and HLA in healthy donors (dated by TCRdb to 2016 to 2017). In the study overall: An earlier analysis of fewer than 750 of the donors reported about 280 Gb of sequence data and approximately 120 million unique TCR beta sequences obtained from about 170 million T cells. Across roughly 420 genotyped donors of the cohort, an average of approximately 220,000 unique TCR beta nucleotide sequences per donor were sequenced, and roughly 20% of those sequences were non-productive. The aim of the study was to test whether cataloging public T cell receptors could identify signatures of past pathogen exposure. Roughly 5 DR-DQ haplotypes were treated as single units for association and clustering because of strong linkage in the cohort. The study profiled the T cell repertoires of hundreds of subjects by immunosequencing and related them to cytomegalovirus serostatus. Typing coverage varied by locus: roughly 629-640 donors for A, B, C, DRB1 and DQB1; roughly 510 for DQA1; approximately 610 for DPA1; roughly 470 for DPB1. Genome-wide SNP genotypes for about three fifths of the roughly 670 donors were used in a later genetic analysis, which treated that subset as a discovery cohort. To decide whether each TCR beta V gene segment behaved as functional or pseudogenic, an earlier analysis of some 570 of the donors relied on high-throughput TCR beta sequencing. An early release that covered some 640 HLA-typed donors contained approximately 320 gigabases of sequencing data and approximately 85 million unique TCR sequences. All discovery cohort repertoires had been generated on a single sequencing platform. To predict cytomegalovirus infection status, the study combined high-throughput TCR immunosequencing, statistical association of individual TCRs with disease status, and machine learning. HLA typing covered class I and class II loci at four-digit resolution. A separate validation cohort of approximately 120 different subjects was used in addition to the roughly 640-subject first cohort. Donor age, sex, ethnicity and CMV serostatus were collected together with the repertoire data. In the later analysis, no new phenotypic data were used to find candidate immune exposures; instead, reliance was placed on TCR beta sequences and their occurrence across donors. Among the roughly 390 genotyped donors, about 83% belonged to the genetic ancestry cluster associated with self-reported Caucasian donors. To study patterns of TCR occurrence, a later analysis re-analyzed previously published TCR beta repertoires from more than 550 donors and added high-resolution HLA genotyping.

Looking up the germline V gene yields CDR1 SGHRS and CDR2 YFSETQ. Trimming accounts for 0 bases at V and 4 bases at J, while the number of junction bases matched to no gene is 3. CDR3 length: 14 amino acids, cysteine to phenylalanine. Of all the DNA, just the CDR3 is kept, 42 bases in frame from base 1. The investigation overall reported the following: In a later analysis, HLA-associated TCR beta chains showed more clonal expansion and lower generation probabilities than non-associated chains that were equally common. A total of some 180 TCR beta chains were listed by the study as associated with cytomegalovirus. Some 15 rarely observed V segments, including chromosome 9 orphons, were excluded from the earlier analysis of approximately 500 of the donors because counts were too low. The 87-base-pair reads could not distinguish some IMGT-functional V segments, including TRBV6-2 and TRBV6-3, so those segments were excluded. Correlated functional status among segregating V segments might reflect linkage disequilibrium, but an unknown experimental factor could not be ruled out. Because some donors lacked HLA typing at each locus, the association tests relied only on the typed subset. In a later genetic analysis, fewer N-insertions in productive TCRs were reported among donors in an Asian-associated ancestry cluster than the roughly 700-donor mean. At a false discovery rate of 0.05, a later analysis linked 15,000 to 20,000 TCR beta sequences to specific HLA alleles. Only TCR beta chains were sequenced in this cohort, and the absence of alpha or paired-chain data limited detectable features. In a later analysis, TCR association rates were found to vary across HLA loci, with the most associated TCRs seen for DRB1 alleles and the fewest for HLA-C alleles. A further reported finding was that TCR beta sequences accurately predicted the HLA-A and HLA-B alleles for most subjects in the first cohort. In both the original and validation cohorts, the classifier was reported to diagnose cytomegalovirus status with high specificity and sensitivity. According to a later analysis, most CMV-associated TCR beta chains appeared to be HLA-restricted, and the HLA associations seemed to be driven largely by CMV exposure. Across donors, most TCR sequences were observed very rarely, whereas some public TCRs were present in many individuals. The sequencing pipeline was judged likely to have produced a cluster of highly shared sequence variants as a technical artifact. Sequencing depth was assumed to be roughly uniform across donors in the presence/absence analyses, though that assumption may not hold. The only immune exposure information available for the cohort was CMV serostatus. In vitro tests confirmed that three of the cytomegalovirus-associated TCR beta chains recognize cytomegalovirus antigens. The authors suggested that the approach could potentially be generalized to other disease states and immunological phenotypes. When HLA alleles, especially DR and DQ, strongly co-occurred, TCR associations were difficult to assign to individual alleles. In an earlier analysis of 450 to 750 of the donors, most TCR beta V segments appeared in productive rearrangements about 87% or about 30% of the time, broadly matching IMGT annotations. Several of the top co-occurrence clusters appeared to be linked to parvovirus B19, influenza, CMV and Epstein-Barr virus, according to a later analysis. A later genetic analysis associated a missense DCLRE1C variant with V-gene and J-gene trimming of TCR beta chains, and an independent cohort replicated the association.

This clone was detected only once. Its binding antigen is unknown. The record has no base qualities; no much larger clone is one base away. Library generation was performed with the immunoSEQ multiplex PCR assay. For the multiplex PCR, a mixture combining 60 forward primers for TCR Vbeta segments and 13 reverse primers for TCR Jbeta segments was used. The CDR3 region of rearranged TCR beta genes was amplified from genomic DNA by a multiplex PCR assay. The amplified TCR beta libraries were sequenced on the Illumina HiSeq System as 87-base-pair reads. In the paper's pipeline: Across the roughly 640 repertoires, a later analysis counted 80 million or so unique TCR beta chains, approximately 10 million of which were shared by at least two donors. To remove PCR and sequencing errors, raw reads were error-corrected and collapsed into unique sequences using a nearest-neighbor algorithm that merged closely related sequences. Alignment of CDR3 sequences to IMGT reference sequences was used to assign V, D and J gene segments. For a sequence to be retained, a match of at least six nucleotides was required to both a V gene segment and a J gene segment. A rearrangement was called productive if the CDR3 had no stop codons and remained in frame with V and J, and every other rearrangement was called non-productive. CDR3 was defined by IMGT convention, running from the second conserved V-encoded cysteine to the conserved J-encoded phenylalanine. In an earlier analysis of 500 to 650 of the donors, sequences lacking an unambiguous match to a single V gene segment were excluded. In an earlier analysis of roughly 500 of the donors, V segments were called functional above 56.7% productive rearrangements and were called segregating when the between-donor standard deviation exceeded 5%. A statistical classification framework was built to diagnose cytomegalovirus status from the catalog of TCR beta chain sequences. In a later analysis, TCR nucleotide sequences were compared against IMGT/GENE-DB human TR gene sequences so that V and J genes could be assigned. The TCRdist pipeline was used in a later analysis to assign CDR3 sequences and most-parsimonious VDJ recombination scenarios. In a later analysis, each TCR beta chain was defined by its CDR3 amino acid sequence together with its V-gene family, and reads lacking a unique V-gene family were excluded. As a way to deal with suspected cross-contamination and a sequencing artifact, a later analysis dropped under 600 nucleotide sequences that were highly shared and had low generation probability. In a later analysis, a clonal expansion index for each public chain was calculated from normalized within-repertoire ranks of inferred template counts. A later analysis computed generation probabilities with a VDJ recombination model fitted to out-of-frame rearrangements, and checked the results against IGoR. A later analysis scored TCR-TCR, TCR-HLA and TCR-CMV co-occurrence with hypergeometric tests, applying a repertoire-size bias correction to TCR pairs. To estimate false discovery rates, a later analysis permuted the HLA or CMV assignments 20 times. In a later analysis, co-occurring TCRs were grouped with DBSCAN, and TCRdist sequence similarity was added when clustering was performed within HLA-allele-positive subsets. For co-occurrence clustering, repertoires with fewer than 30,000 or more than 120,000 public chains were excluded, along with a handful of repertoires with anomalous nucleotide sharing. TCRdb provides this immuneACCESS table in a form limited to in-frame rearrangements. Some clones are lacking; in checked studies, under half of them reflect an unresolved V gene, and why the rest are absent is not known. V, J and clone size were drawn from that table, and D and trimming were deduced from the DNA. This sample gives 150,000 to 200,000 clones in total; roughly 73% of them show up just once. Roughly 12% of the sample is taken by the ten largest.

In total, roughly 670 healthy bone marrow donors made up the cohort. Cohort members were all nominally healthy when sampled, although unrecorded immune exposures were likely present. The donor tested CMV seropositive, placing the donor among the roughly 300 seropositive members of the cohort. A peripheral blood sample was provided by each donor, and peripheral blood mononuclear cells were used for TCR beta sequencing. Genomic DNA was extracted from the blood cell samples with the Qiagen DNeasy Blood Extraction Kit. The receptor chain draws on TRBV5-1 and TRBJ2-5; TRBD2 lines up with 7 middle nucleotides. The receptor comes from a man younger than 35 in good health and CMV-seropositive. Source material: PBMCs. Here is the DNA: TGCGCCAGCAGCTTGGAACCGGGGGGAGAGACCCAGTACTTC. This sequence encodes CASSLEPGGETQYF.